This TCR beta chain is from a study of chronic HIV infection and antiretroviral therapy. The CDR3 contains 12 residues. V lost 1 base and J lost 8, with 8 bases in between. This clonotype appeared a single time. TCRdb re-analysed the 5' RACE reads in MiXCR, keeping a single row per CDR3 protein. Here the sample spans 39,000 or so distinct CDR3 sequences, approximately 7.4% being singletons. The TCR sequence derives from an adult who had HIV and had not received antiretroviral therapy, or was an uninfected healthy control (not recorded which). The gene calls are TRBV12-3 or TRBV12-4 and TRBJ1-2, with D tentatively TRBD1 (5 bases). Specimen: peripheral blood. CDR3 sequence: CASSLGRVGYTF. The CDR3 bases are TGTGCCAGCAGTTTAGGCAGGGTCGGCTACACCTTC.